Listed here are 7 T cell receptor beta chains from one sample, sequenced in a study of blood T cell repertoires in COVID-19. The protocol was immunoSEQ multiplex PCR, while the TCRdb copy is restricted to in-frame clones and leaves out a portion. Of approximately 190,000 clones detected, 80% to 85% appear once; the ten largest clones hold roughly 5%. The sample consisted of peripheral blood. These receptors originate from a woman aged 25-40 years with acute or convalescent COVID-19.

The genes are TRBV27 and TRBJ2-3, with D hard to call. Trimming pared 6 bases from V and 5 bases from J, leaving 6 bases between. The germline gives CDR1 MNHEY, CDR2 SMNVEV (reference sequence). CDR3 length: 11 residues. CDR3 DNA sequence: TGTGCCAGCAGCACGGGAGATACGCAGTATTTT. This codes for CASSTGDTQYF.

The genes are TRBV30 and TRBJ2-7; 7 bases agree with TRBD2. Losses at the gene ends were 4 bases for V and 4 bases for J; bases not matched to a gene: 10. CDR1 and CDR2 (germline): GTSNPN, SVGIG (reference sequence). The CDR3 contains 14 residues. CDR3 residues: CAWTGRGGVYEQYF. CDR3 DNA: TGTGCCTGGACGGGACGGGGAGGGGTATACGAGCAGTACTTC.

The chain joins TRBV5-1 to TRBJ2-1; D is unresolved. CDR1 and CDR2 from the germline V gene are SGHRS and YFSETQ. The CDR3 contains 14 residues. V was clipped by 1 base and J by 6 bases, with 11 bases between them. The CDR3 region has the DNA TGCGCCAGCAGCTTGAGTAACTCATTCAATGAGCAGTTCTTC. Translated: CASSLSNSFNEQFF. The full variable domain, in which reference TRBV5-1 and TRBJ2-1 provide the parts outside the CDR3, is KAGVTQTPRYLIKTRGQQVTLSCSPISGHRSVSWYQQTPGQGLQFLFEYFSETQRNKGNFPGRFSGRQFSNSRSEMNVSTLELGDSALYLCASSLSNSFNEQFFGPGTRLTVL.

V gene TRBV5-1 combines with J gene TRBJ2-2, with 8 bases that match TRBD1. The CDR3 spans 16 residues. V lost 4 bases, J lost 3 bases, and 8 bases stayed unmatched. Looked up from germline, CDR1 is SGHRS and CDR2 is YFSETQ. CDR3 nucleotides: TGCGCCAGCAGCAGAGACAGGGGCGGTGACACCGGGGAGCTGTTTTTT. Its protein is CASSRDRGGDTGELFF.

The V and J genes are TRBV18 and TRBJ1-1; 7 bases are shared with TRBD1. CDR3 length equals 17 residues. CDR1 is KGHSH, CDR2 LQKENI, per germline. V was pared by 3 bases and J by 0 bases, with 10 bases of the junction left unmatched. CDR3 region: CASSPPPTGALNTEAFF. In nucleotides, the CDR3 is TGTGCCAGCTCACCGCCTCCAACAGGGGCCTTGAACACTGAAGCTTTCTTT. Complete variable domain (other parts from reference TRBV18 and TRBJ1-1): NAGVMQNPRHLVRRRGQEARLRCSPMKGHSHVYWYRQLPEEGLKFMVYLQKENIIDESGMPKERFSAEFPKEGPSILRIQQVVRGDSAAYFCASSPPPTGALNTEAFFGQGTRLTVV.

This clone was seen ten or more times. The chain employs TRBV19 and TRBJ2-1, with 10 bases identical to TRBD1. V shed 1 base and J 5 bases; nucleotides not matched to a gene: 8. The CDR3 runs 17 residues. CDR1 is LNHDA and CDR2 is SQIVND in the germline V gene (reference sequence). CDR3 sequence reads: CASSIVGQGTTHNEQFF. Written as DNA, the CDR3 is TGTGCCAGTAGTATAGTGGGACAGGGGACCACCCACAATGAGCAGTTCTTC.

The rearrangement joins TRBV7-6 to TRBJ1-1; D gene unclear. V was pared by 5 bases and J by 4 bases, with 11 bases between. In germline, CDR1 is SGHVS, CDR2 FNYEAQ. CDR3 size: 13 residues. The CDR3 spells CASSQDIATEAFF. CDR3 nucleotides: TGTGCCAGCAGCCAAGACATTGCCACTGAAGCTTTCTTT.